What follows are 29 T cell receptor beta chains derived from one specimen sequenced in a study of blood T cell repertoires in COVID-19. Method: immunoSEQ multiplex PCR; TCRdb's copy keeps in-frame clones and lacks some. Of under 85,000 clones listed, about 83% were seen once; the top ten hold roughly 4%. Sequences were obtained from peripheral blood. The origin of the receptors is a man aged 45-65 years with acute or convalescent COVID-19.

The gene calls are TRBV5-1 and TRBJ2-5; 12 positions match TRBD2. Germline CDR1 SGHRS, CDR2 YFSETQ. The trim removed 4 bases at V and 2 bases at J, leaving 9 bases unmatched. CDR3 length equals 17 residues. CDR3 in DNA: TGCGCCAGCAGCACCGGGACTAGCGGGTCAAAACAAGAGACCCAGTACTTC. Protein sequence: CASSTGTSGSKQETQYF. Together with reference TRBV5-1 and TRBJ2-5, the CDR3 gives the full variable domain: KAGVTQTPRYLIKTRGQQVTLSCSPISGHRSVSWYQQTPGQGLQFLFEYFSETQRNKGNFPGRFSGRQFSNSRSEMNVSTLELGDSALYLCASSTGTSGSKQETQYFGPGTRLLVL.

This clone occurred once. The CDR3 DNA is TGTGCCAGCAGCGTGGGACTAGCGGCGTTGGGTGTTAACACCGGGGAGCTGTTTTTT. Amino acids: CASSVGLAALGVNTGELFF. The chain uses TRBV9 and TRBJ2-2; 11 bases match TRBD2. The germline CDR1 and CDR2 sequences are SGDLS and YYNGEE. V dropped 2 bases and J dropped 2; count of bases not matched to a gene: 11. The CDR3 loop spans 19 amino acids. The full variable domain, in which reference TRBV9 and TRBJ2-2 provide the parts outside the CDR3, is DSGVTQTPKHLITATGQRVTLRCSPRSGDLSVYWYQQSLDQGLQFLIQYYNGEERAKGNILERFSAQQFPDLHSELNLSSLELGDSALYFCASSVGLAALGVNTGELFFGEGSRLTVL.

This rearrangement joins TRBV4-3 to TRBJ1-1; 9 nucleotides align to TRBD1. Per germline, CDR1 LGHNA and CDR2 YSLEER. This CDR3 region has 14 residues. The V segment lost 0 bases and the J segment 9 bases; nucleotides outside the gene matches: 5. CDR3 sequence reads: CASSQDPGQGQAFF. DNA of the CDR3: TGCGCCAGCAGCCAAGATCCGGGACAGGGTCAAGCTTTCTTT.

The chain has TRBV11-2 and TRBJ1-2, with 9 bases lining up with TRBD1. V dropped 5 bases and J dropped 2; count of bases not matched to a gene: 6. Germline CDR1 reads SGHAT; CDR2 reads FQNNGV. This CDR3 is built from 15 residues. The CDR3 region has the DNA TGTGCCAGCAGCCTTCGGGACAGGGTCAACTATGGCTACACCTTC. This encodes CASSLRDRVNYGYTF.

This clone was picked up a small number of times. The V and J genes are TRBV7-3 and TRBJ1-3; the match to TRBD1 covers 9 bases. V trimming: 4 bases; J trimming: 4 bases; junction bases outside the gene matches: 17. This CDR3 has 19 residues. Germline V lookup: CDR1 SGHTA, CDR2 FQGTGA. In DNA form, the CDR3 reads TGTGCCAGCAGCTACAATCCGGGACAGGGCGGGGAGGTAGGAAACACCATATATTTT. Translating gives CASSYNPGQGGEVGNTIYF.

This clone was observed a single time. This chain uses TRBV18 with TRBJ2-3; D possibly corresponds to TRBD2 (5 bases). Between the trimmed V and J ends, which lost 2 bases and 8 bases, there was a span of 14 bases. The CDR3 consists of 14 residues. Germline lookup yields CDR1 KGHSH and CDR2 LQKENI. The CDR3 DNA follows: TGTGCCAGCTCACCAAGCGCGTTTGAGGGTACGCAGTATTTT. This encodes CASSPSAFEGTQYF.

This chain connects TRBV11-2 to TRBJ2-1; TRBD2 might be the D (5 bases). V lost 5 bases to trimming and J lost 8 bases, with 16 bases between them. The CDR3 has 14 amino acids. CDR1 SGHAT and CDR2 FQNNGV come from the germline V gene. The DNA for the CDR3 is TGTGCCAGCAGCCCAGACCTAGCAGTCCATGAGCAGTTCTTC. Protein product: CASSPDLAVHEQFF.

The chain links TRBV3-1 (or the pseudogene TRBV3-2) to TRBJ1-2; D is unresolved. With 6 bases removed from V and 7 bases from J, the gap between germline ends came to 12 bases. The CDR3 has 12 amino acids. The germline gives CDR1 LGHDT, CDR2 YNNKEL (reference sequence). The CDR3 sequence is CASRPEAGGYTF. As DNA, the CDR3 is TGTGCCAGCAGACCGGAGGCCGGTGGCTACACCTTC.

The chain couples TRBV9 to TRBJ2-1, with TRBD2 identical over 10 bases. Unmatched junction bases numbered 7, after V lost 0 bases and J lost 4 bases. The CDR3 sequence is 17 residues long. Looked up from germline, CDR1 is SGDLS and CDR2 is YYNGEE. DNA for the CDR3: TGTGCCAGCAGCGTAGGGCTAGCGGGAGTACCTTACAATGAGCAGTTCTTC. This encodes CASSVGLAGVPYNEQFF.

This rearrangement joins TRBV19 to TRBJ1-2; D unclear. Germline CDR1 reads LNHDA; CDR2 reads SQIVND (reference sequence). V gave up 5 bases and J gave up 4 bases, with 17 bases separating them. This CDR3 has 15 amino acids. In DNA, the CDR3 is TGTGCCAGTAGTGACCGACGACAATTAACCTATGGCTACACCTTC. Protein product: CASSDRRQLTYGYTF.

The chain recombines TRBV7-9 with TRBJ2-7; TRBD1 aligns across 9 bases. The CDR3 runs 14 residues. After removal of 2 bases from V and 5 bases from J, the junction contained 4 bases not matched to a gene. The V gene's germline CDR1 is SEHNR and CDR2 FQNEAQ (reference sequence). The CDR3, as DNA: TGTGCCAGCAGCTTAACCGGACAGGGGCACGAGCAGTACTTC. Translating it yields CASSLTGQGHEQYF.

CDR3 in amino acids: CASSLGGSNEQFF. The CDR3 nucleotides read TGTGCCAGCAGCTTAGGAGGGAGCAATGAGCAGTTCTTC. The chain uses TRBV7-7 and TRBJ2-1, with a possible D match to TRBD2 (5 bases). The CDR3 is 13 residues long. V was shortened by 1 base and J by 6 bases, with 7 bases between the two germline ends. CDR1 and CDR2 from the germline V gene are SSHAT and FNYEAQ (reference sequence).

The chain employs TRBV7-3 and TRBJ1-2; D is unclear. This CDR3 has 15 residues. In germline, CDR1 is SGHTA, CDR2 FQGTGA. V lost 0 bases to trimming and J lost 0 bases, with 8 bases between them. This chain's CDR3 is CASSLTGGANYGYTF. The CDR3 nucleotides read TGTGCCAGCAGCTTAACCGGCGGTGCTAACTATGGCTACACCTTC.

The chain recombines TRBV10-3 with TRBJ2-2, with 10 positions matching TRBD1. The ends lost 5 bases at V and 5 bases at J; junction bases unmatched: 11. Looked up from germline, CDR1 is ENHRY and CDR2 is SYGVKD. The CDR3 totals 17 residues. In DNA form, the CDR3 reads TGTGCCATCAGTCGACCTGAGACAGGGGGCAATACCGGGGAGCTGTTTTTT. It codes for CAISRPETGGNTGELFF.

V is TRBV19 and J is TRBJ2-2; 8 bases line up with TRBD1. The CDR3 length is 14 residues. V shed 6 bases, J shed 7 bases, and the junction held 7 bases outside the gene matches. Per the germline V gene, CDR1 is LNHDA and CDR2 is SQIVND (reference sequence). The CDR3 reads CASRTRGPGGELFF. The CDR3, as DNA: TGTGCCAGTAGGACCAGGGGGCCGGGCGGGGAGCTGTTTTTT.

This chain connects TRBV2 to TRBJ2-5, with 7 bases matching TRBD2. V shed 4 bases, J shed 7 bases, and the junction held 6 bases outside the gene matches. The germline gives CDR1 SNHLY, CDR2 FYNNEI. The CDR3 is made up of 13 amino acids. CDR3 loop: CASSGTSAGTQYF. The CDR3 bases are TGTGCCAGCAGTGGTACTAGCGCCGGGACCCAGTACTTC.

CDR3 coding DNA: TGTGCCAGCAGTATAGGACAGGTCCGCTCCTACGAGCAGTACTTC. Amino acids: CASSIGQVRSYEQYF. This chain joins TRBV27 and TRBJ2-7, with 7 nucleotides matching TRBD1. Germline V gives CDR1 MNHEY, CDR2 SMNVEV (reference sequence). This CDR3 comprises 15 residues. V lost 5 bases to trimming and J lost 0 bases; unmatched junction nucleotides: 7.

This rearrangement joins TRBV6-5 to TRBJ1-6, with D maybe TRBD1 (5 bases). V shed 6 bases and J shed 8 bases, with 14 bases lying between them. The CDR3 runs 14 residues. The V gene's germline CDR1 is MNHEY and CDR2 SVGAGI. The CDR3 DNA is TGTGCCAGCAGCCTATCAGGGCATGATTCACCCCTCCACTTT. Translation: CASSLSGHDSPLHF.

The chain joins TRBV18 to TRBJ2-7, with 9 bases that match TRBD1. V was pared by 0 bases and J by 1 base, with 10 bases of the junction left unmatched. Germline values: CDR1 KGHSH, CDR2 LQKENI. This CDR3 spans 18 amino acids. CDR3: CASSPPWVTGGRSYEQYF. CDR3 in DNA: TGTGCCAGCTCACCACCGTGGGTTACAGGGGGCAGATCCTACGAGCAGTACTTC.

This chain connects TRBV4-3 to TRBJ1-2; 8 bases fit TRBD1. The length of the CDR3 is 16 residues. Germline-derived CDR1 and CDR2 are LGHNA and YSLEER. Germline trimming cut 1 base from V and 2 bases from J; bases unmatched to any gene: 6. DNA for the CDR3: TGCGCCAGCAGCCAAGGGGGGGACAGGAGGAACTATGGCTACACCTTC. It codes for CASSQGGDRRNYGYTF.

The rearrangement links TRBV7-9 to TRBJ1-1, with D tentatively TRBD1 (5 bases). In germline, CDR1 is SEHNR, CDR2 FQNEAQ (reference sequence). The length of the CDR3 is 14 residues. V was trimmed by 5 bases and J by 8 bases, leaving 18 bases between them. The CDR3 DNA reads TGTGCCAGCAGCATAAGTCGGCCAGGGTCAGAAGCTTTCTTT. Amino acids: CASSISRPGSEAFF.

The V gene is TRBV6-6, the J gene TRBJ2-7; 11 bases line up with TRBD2. Looked up from germline, CDR1 is MNHNY and CDR2 is SVGAGI (reference sequence). V shed 5 bases, J shed 7 bases, and the junction held 13 bases outside the gene matches. This CDR3 contains 16 residues. The CDR3 here is CASSQNPSGRSGEQYF. The CDR3 DNA reads as TGTGCCAGCAGTCAGAACCCTAGCGGGAGGTCGGGGGAGCAGTACTTC.

J is TRBJ2-3 and V is TRBV4-3; TRBD2 aligns across 9 bases. Germline CDR1 LGHNA, CDR2 YSLEER. V dropped 1 base and J dropped 1; count of bases not matched to a gene: 3. This CDR3 has 16 residues. CDR3 residues: CASSQVASGGTDTQYF. CDR3 nucleotides: TGCGCCAGCAGCCAAGTGGCTAGCGGGGGCACAGATACGCAGTATTTT.

The V and J genes are TRBV6-5 and TRBJ1-2; 7 bases line up with TRBD1. After removal of 5 bases from V and 6 bases from J, the junction contained 12 bases not matched to a gene. The CDR3 spans 15 residues. Germline V gene sequence: CDR1 MNHEY, CDR2 SVGAGI. The CDR3 sequence is CASSRDGGQTDGYTF. CDR3 DNA: TGTGCCAGCAGTCGCGACGGGGGACAGACGGATGGCTACACCTTC.

V and J are TRBV10-3 and TRBJ1-1, with 8 bases that match TRBD1. V shed 7 bases and J 5 bases; nucleotides not matched to a gene: 9. This CDR3 spans 14 amino acids. CDR1 ENHRY and CDR2 SYGVKD come from the germline V gene. The CDR3 coding sequence is TGTGCCATCACTTTGGACAGGGAGGAAACTGAAGCTTTCTTT. Translation: CAITLDREETEAFF.

This clone showed up just once. The chain is built from TRBV19 and TRBJ2-2; D possibly corresponds to TRBD2 (7 bases). From germline, CDR1 is LNHDA and CDR2 SQIVND (reference sequence). The ends were cut back, 7 bases at V and 4 bases at J, with 22 bases in the middle. This CDR3 is built from 17 residues. The CDR3 DNA reads as TGTGCCAGTACCAAGGGGGGGGGCACCCTGTTCACCGGGGAGCTGTTTTTT. The encoded protein is CASTKGGGTLFTGELFF.

In this sample, this clone turned up once. This chain connects TRBV15 to TRBJ2-5, with a weak D call TRBD2 (6 bases). The germline gives CDR1 LNHNV, CDR2 YYDKDF (reference sequence). There are 17 residues in the CDR3. Trimming shortened V by 0 bases and J by 2 bases, and 16 bases separated the two germline ends. The CDR3: CATSRESGFREQETQYF. Here the CDR3 DNA reads TGTGCCACCAGCAGAGAGAGCGGGTTCAGGGAACAAGAGACCCAGTACTTC.

This sequence joins TRBV7-2 and TRBJ2-5; TRBD2 aligns across 8 bases. The CDR3 extends over 14 amino acids. Germline CDR1 reads SGHTA; CDR2 reads FQGNSA. Unmatched junction bases numbered 5, after V lost 6 bases and J lost 2 bases. CDR3 loop: CASREVAGQETQYF. CDR3 nucleotide sequence: TGTGCCAGCAGGGAAGTAGCGGGACAAGAGACCCAGTACTTC.

The table lists this clone with a count of one. The chain links TRBV24-1 to TRBJ2-1; tentatively, D is TRBD2 (6 bases). The CDR3 sequence is 13 residues long. Trimming removed 7 bases at V and 6 bases at J, with 12 bases between. Per germline, CDR1 KGHDR and CDR2 SFDVKD. The chain's CDR3 is CATRGGGRNEQFF. The DNA of the CDR3 is TGTGCCACCAGGGGGGGAGGTCGCAATGAGCAGTTCTTC.